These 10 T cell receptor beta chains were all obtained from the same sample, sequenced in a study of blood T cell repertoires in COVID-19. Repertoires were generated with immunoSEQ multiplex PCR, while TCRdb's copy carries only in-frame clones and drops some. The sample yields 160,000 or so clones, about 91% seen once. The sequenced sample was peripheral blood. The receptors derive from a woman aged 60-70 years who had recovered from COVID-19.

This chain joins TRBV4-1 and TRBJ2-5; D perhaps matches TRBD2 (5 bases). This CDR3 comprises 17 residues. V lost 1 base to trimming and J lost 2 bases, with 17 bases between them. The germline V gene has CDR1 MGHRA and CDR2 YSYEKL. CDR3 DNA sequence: TGCGCCAGCAGCCAAGGAGGGCCCGGGTCTGGGCAAGAGACCCAGTACTTC. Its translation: CASSQGGPGSGQETQYF.

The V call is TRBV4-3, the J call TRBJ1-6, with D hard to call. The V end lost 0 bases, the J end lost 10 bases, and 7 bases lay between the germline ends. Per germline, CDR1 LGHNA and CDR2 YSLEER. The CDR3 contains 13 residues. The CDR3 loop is CASSQESRSPLHF. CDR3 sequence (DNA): TGCGCCAGCAGCCAAGAAAGTAGATCACCCCTCCACTTT.

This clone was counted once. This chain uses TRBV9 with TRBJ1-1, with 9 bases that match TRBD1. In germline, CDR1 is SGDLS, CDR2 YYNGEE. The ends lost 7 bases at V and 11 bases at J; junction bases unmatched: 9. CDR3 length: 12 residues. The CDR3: CASGGQGWGAFF. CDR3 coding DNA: TGTGCCAGCGGGGGACAGGGATGGGGCGCTTTCTTT. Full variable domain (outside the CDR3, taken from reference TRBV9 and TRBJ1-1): DSGVTQTPKHLITATGQRVTLRCSPRSGDLSVYWYQQSLDQGLQFLIQYYNGEERAKGNILERFSAQQFPDLHSELNLSSLELGDSALYFCASGGQGWGAFFGQGTRLTVV.

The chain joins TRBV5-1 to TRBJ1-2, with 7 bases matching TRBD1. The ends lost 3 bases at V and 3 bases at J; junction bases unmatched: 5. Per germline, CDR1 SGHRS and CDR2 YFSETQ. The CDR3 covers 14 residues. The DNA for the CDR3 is TGCGCCAGCAGCTACAGGGGTCTGGACTATGGCTACACCTTC. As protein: CASSYRGLDYGYTF.

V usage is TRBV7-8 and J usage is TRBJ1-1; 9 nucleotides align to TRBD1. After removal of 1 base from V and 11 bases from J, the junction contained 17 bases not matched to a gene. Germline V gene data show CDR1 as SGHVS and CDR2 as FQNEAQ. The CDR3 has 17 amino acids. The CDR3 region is CASSLVGGGTGPMRAFF. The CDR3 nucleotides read TGTGCCAGCAGCTTAGTGGGAGGCGGGACAGGGCCCATGAGGGCTTTCTTT.

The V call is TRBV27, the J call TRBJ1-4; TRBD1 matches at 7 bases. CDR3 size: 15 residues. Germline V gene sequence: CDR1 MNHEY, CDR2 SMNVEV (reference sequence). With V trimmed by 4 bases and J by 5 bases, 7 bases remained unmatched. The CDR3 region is CASSSGDRINEKLFF. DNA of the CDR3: TGTGCCAGCAGTTCCGGGGACAGAATAAATGAAAAACTGTTTTTT.

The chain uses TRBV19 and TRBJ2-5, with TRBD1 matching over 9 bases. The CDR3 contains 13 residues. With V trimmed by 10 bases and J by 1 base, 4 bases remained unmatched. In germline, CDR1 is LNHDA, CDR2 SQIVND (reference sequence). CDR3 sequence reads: CATSTGGQETQYF. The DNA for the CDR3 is TGTGCCACCTCGACAGGGGGCCAAGAGACCCAGTACTTC. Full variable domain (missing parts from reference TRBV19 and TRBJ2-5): DGGITQSPKYLFRKEGQNVTLSCEQNLNHDAMYWYRQDPGQGLRLIYYSQIVNDFQKGDIAEGYSVSREKKESFPLTVTSAQKNPTAFYLCATSTGGQETQYFGPGTRLLVL.

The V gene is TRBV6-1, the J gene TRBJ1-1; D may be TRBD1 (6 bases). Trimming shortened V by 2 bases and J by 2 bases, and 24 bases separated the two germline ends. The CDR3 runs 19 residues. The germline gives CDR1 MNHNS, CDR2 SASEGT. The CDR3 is CASSENRLGRGRINTEAFF. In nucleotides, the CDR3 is TGTGCCAGCAGTGAAAACCGGTTGGGCAGGGGAAGAATTAACACTGAAGCTTTCTTT.

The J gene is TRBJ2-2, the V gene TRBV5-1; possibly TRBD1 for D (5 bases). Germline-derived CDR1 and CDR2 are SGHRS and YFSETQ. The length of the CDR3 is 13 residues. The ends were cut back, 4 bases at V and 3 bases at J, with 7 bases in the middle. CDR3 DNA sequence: TGCGCCAGCAGCACGACAGACACCGGGGAGCTGTTTTTT. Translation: CASSTTDTGELFF.

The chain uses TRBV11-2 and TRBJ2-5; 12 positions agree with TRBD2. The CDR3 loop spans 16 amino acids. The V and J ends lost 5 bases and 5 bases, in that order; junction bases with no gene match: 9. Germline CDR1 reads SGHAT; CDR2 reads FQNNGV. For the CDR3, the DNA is TGTGCCAGCAGCCCCCCTCGACTAGCGGGGGTCGAGACCCAGTACTTC. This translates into CASSPPRLAGVETQYF.